The present entry profiles one T cell receptor (beta chain) with its context. Its target is not known. V gave up 5 bases and J gave up 0 bases; unmatched junction bases: 4. Germline V gene lookup returns CDR1 SGHTA and CDR2 FQGNSA. This CDR3 is built from 15 residues. The data were obtained in a study of response to subunit inactivated influenza vaccine. Study findings and constraints: Authors suggested that a seasonal influenza vaccination recruits few new T cells each time.

TCRdb reprocessed the RT-PCR reads via MiXCR and lists one record per CDR3 protein. The table shows roughly 650,000 distinct CDR3 sequences, with about 15% occurring only once. This TCR derives from a middle-aged man who received an inactivated influenza vaccine. The J gene is TRBJ2-7, the V gene TRBV7-2; TRBD2 matches 10 bases. This sample comprised PBMCs from blood, obtained 14 days before vaccination. CDR3 residues: CASSVLAGGSYEQYF. CDR3 bases: TGTGCCAGCAGCGTATTAGCGGGGGGCTCCTACGAGCAGTACTTC.